Here is one TCR beta chain with its context. The record originates from a study of monozygotic twins with inflammatory bowel disease. For each CDR3 protein, TCRdb gives one entry from its re-call of the 5' RACE reads, without DNA. The sample totals about 440,000 distinct CDR3 sequences; its top ten clones hold 2.4%. This CDR3 comprises 15 residues. Germline loops: CDR1 SGHTA, CDR2 FQGNSA. The gene calls are TRBV7-2 and TRBJ2-7. The sample taken for sequencing was blood. This clonotype was sampled from a human donor with ulcerative colitis or Crohn's disease, or a healthy co-twin of an affected twin (not recorded which). CDR3 sequence: CASSLVQEGPYEQYF.